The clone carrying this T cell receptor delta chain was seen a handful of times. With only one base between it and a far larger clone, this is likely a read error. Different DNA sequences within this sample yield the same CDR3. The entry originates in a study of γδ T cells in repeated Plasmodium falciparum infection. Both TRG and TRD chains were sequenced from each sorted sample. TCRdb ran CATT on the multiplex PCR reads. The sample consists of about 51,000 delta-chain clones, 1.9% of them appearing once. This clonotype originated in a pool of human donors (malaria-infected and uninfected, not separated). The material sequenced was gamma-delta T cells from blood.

This CDR3 is CALGGRPPGGYTDKLIF. Here the CDR3 DNA reads TGTGCTCTTGGGGGTCGCCCTCCCGGGGGGTACACCGATAAACTCATCTTT. The gene calls are TRDV1 and TRDJ1; a possible D gene is TRDD3 (5 bases). TCRdb supplies no J gene; here it was assigned by aligning the nucleotide sequence to germline. This CDR3 comprises 17 residues. Per germline, CDR1 TSWWSYY and CDR2 QGS. Trimming pared 4 bases from V and 0 bases from J, leaving 18 bases between.